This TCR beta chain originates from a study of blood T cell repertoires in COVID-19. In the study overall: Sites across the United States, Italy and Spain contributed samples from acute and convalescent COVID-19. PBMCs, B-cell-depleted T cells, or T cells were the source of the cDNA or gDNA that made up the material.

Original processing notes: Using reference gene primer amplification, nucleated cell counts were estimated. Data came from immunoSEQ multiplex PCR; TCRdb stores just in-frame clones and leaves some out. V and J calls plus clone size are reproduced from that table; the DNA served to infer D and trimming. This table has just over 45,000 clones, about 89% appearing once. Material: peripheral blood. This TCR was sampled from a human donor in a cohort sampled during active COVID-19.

CDR3 amino acids: CASTSREVTGELFF. As DNA, the CDR3 is TGTGCCAGCACCAGTCGGGAGGTCACCGGGGAGCTGTTTTTT. The V call is TRBV3-1 (or the pseudogene TRBV3-2), the J call TRBJ2-2; TRBD2 matches at 7 bases. The V gene's germline CDR1 is LGHDT and CDR2 YNNKEL (reference sequence). Trimming at V came to 7 bases and at J to 4 bases, leaving 6 bases not matched to a gene. This CDR3 contains 14 residues.